This T cell receptor beta chain stems from a study of T cell responses to AZD1222 COVID-19 vaccine. As for the study in general: Second-dose schedules of about 4 or about 12 weeks were combined. Study-wide points: Just a handful of people given AZD1222 tested seropositive at baseline. Unmutated variant regions are reportedly targeted by nearly half of spike-specific TCRs.

Sequencing was performed with immunoSEQ multiplex PCR; in TCRdb, only in-frame clones are kept and a portion is missing. The sample contains 95,000 to 110,000 clones, around 90% of which appear only once. The V gene's germline CDR1 is SEHNR and CDR2 FQNEAQ (reference sequence). This CDR3 has 16 residues. With V trimmed by 5 bases and J by 3 bases, 13 bases remained unmatched. In regard to this clone: Its specificity is not known.

This specimen consisted of peripheral blood, obtained on day 0 of AZD1222 vaccination. The rearrangement joins TRBV7-9 to TRBJ2-7; 7 nucleotides agree with TRBD1. This TCR was sampled from an adult in good health. The CDR3 loop is CASSQSRDSSYYEQYF. The CDR3 DNA reads as TGTGCCAGCAGCCAAAGCAGGGACAGCTCCTACTACGAGCAGTACTTC.